Shown below are 15 T cell receptor beta chains from a single sample sequenced in a study of STAT3 mutations in large granular lymphocyte leukemia. Findings and limits, study-wide: Every T-LGLL patient had at least one immunodominant TCRbeta clonotype.

Method: immunoSEQ multiplex PCR; TCRdb's copy keeps in-frame clones and lacks some. This sample has about 42,000 clones, with roughly 81% found just once. These receptors are not linked to any known antigen. The material sequenced was PBMCs. These receptors all stem from a human donor with T large granular lymphocyte leukemia. Some clones in this sample may be carry-over from other donors' samples.

This CDR3 reads CASSQDSYREKLFF. CDR3 coding DNA: TGTGCCAGCAGCCAAGATAGTTACAGGGAAAAACTGTTTTTT. The chain recombines TRBV14 with TRBJ1-4; a weak D match, TRBD1 (5 bases). CDR1 and CDR2 from the germline V gene are SGHDN and FVKESK. Trimming took 0 bases from V and 8 from J, leaving 10 bases between them. The CDR3 has 14 residues.

This sequence joins TRBV4-1 and TRBJ1-1, with D possibly being TRBD1 (5 bases). The germline CDR1 and CDR2 sequences are MGHRA and YSYEKL. The CDR3 has 15 residues. Trimming took 1 base from V and 3 from J, leaving 12 bases between them. The CDR3 nucleotides read TGCGCCAGCAGCCAAGGCTGGGGCCGGGACACTGAAGCTTTCTTT. Amino acids: CASSQGWGRDTEAFF.

The chain carries TRBV9 and TRBJ1-4, with no clear D. This CDR3 contains 15 residues. The V end lost 4 bases, the J end lost 8 bases, and 18 bases lay between the germline ends. Looked up from germline, CDR1 is SGDLS and CDR2 is YYNGEE. The CDR3 DNA reads as TGTGCCAGCAGCCTCTTGGCGGGGTCGGAGGAAAAACTGTTTTTT. It codes for CASSLLAGSEEKLFF.

The chain carries TRBV6-6 and TRBJ1-2; a possible D gene is TRBD1 (6 bases). V lost 6 bases and J lost 0, with 14 bases in between. Germline CDR1 and CDR2: MNHNY and SVGAGI (reference sequence). The CDR3 runs to 15 residues. This CDR3 is CASSQDSRANYGYTF. The CDR3 nucleotides read TGTGCCAGCAGCCAGGACAGTCGAGCTAACTATGGCTACACCTTC.

The V gene is TRBV25-1, the J gene TRBJ2-1; D not certain. V shed 3 bases and J shed 0 bases, with 9 bases lying between them. CDR3 length: 15 residues. CDR1 MGHDK and CDR2 SYGVNS come from the germline V gene. The CDR3 sequence is CASSDRPHSYNEQFF. The CDR3 DNA reads as TGTGCCAGCAGTGACAGGCCGCACTCCTACAATGAGCAGTTCTTC.

V usage is TRBV25-1 and J usage is TRBJ1-4; 7 bases map to TRBD1. The J segment lost 6 bases and the V segment lost 4 bases, leaving 8 bases of the junction unmatched. This CDR3 has 15 amino acids. Germline V gene data show CDR1 as MGHDK and CDR2 as SYGVNS. Here the CDR3 DNA reads TGTGCCAGCAGTGCGTACAGGGGTTATGATGAAAAACTGTTTTTT. Translated, it gives CASSAYRGYDEKLFF. Looking up the rest from reference TRBV25-1 and TRBJ1-4 gives the full variable domain: EADIYQTPRYLVIGTGKKITLECSQTMGHDKMYWYQQDPGMELHLIHYSYGVNSTEKGDLSSESTVSRIRTEHFPLTLESARPSHTSQYLCASSAYRGYDEKLFFGSGTQLSVL.

The chain joins TRBV28 to TRBJ1-5; D gene uncertain. CDR3 length equals 16 residues. Germline lookup yields CDR1 MDHEN and CDR2 SYDVKM. Trimming removed 2 bases from V and 2 bases from J, with 13 bases in between. The CDR3 sequence is CASSLMKGERNQPQHF. CDR3 DNA sequence: TGTGCCAGCAGTTTAATGAAGGGAGAACGCAATCAGCCCCAGCATTTT.

This chain joins TRBV10-3 and TRBJ1-5, with D tentatively TRBD1 (6 bases). The germline CDR1 and CDR2 sequences are ENHRY and SYGVKD. The CDR3 is made up of 13 amino acids. Trimming took 6 bases from V and 5 from J, leaving 11 bases between them. The CDR3 region is CAISPDSYQPQHF. In nucleotides, the CDR3 is TGTGCCATCAGCCCGGACAGTTATCAGCCCCAGCATTTT.

This chain links TRBV18 with TRBJ1-2, with 11 nucleotides matching TRBD1. V was clipped by 5 bases and J by 6 bases; unmatched bases: 8. This CDR3 spans 15 amino acids. CDR1 is KGHSH and CDR2 is LQKENI in the germline V gene. The CDR3: CASSKDRGRGDGYTF. The CDR3 DNA follows: TGTGCCAGCTCAAAGGACAGGGGGCGCGGCGATGGCTACACCTTC.

The chain carries TRBV15 and TRBJ1-2, with D perhaps matching TRBD1 (5 bases). V was cut by 4 bases and J by 8 bases, with 20 bases left in between. In germline, CDR1 is LNHNV, CDR2 YYDKDF (reference sequence). This CDR3 region has 15 residues. The CDR3 region has the DNA TGTGCCACCAGCACTGGTCTTATCCGGGGGGACGGCTACACCTTC. Translated, it gives CATSTGLIRGDGYTF.

In its sample, this clone ranks as medium-sized. The chain employs TRBV11-2 and TRBJ1-5; no firm D call. The CDR3 has 15 amino acids. The germline V gene encodes CDR1 SGHAT and CDR2 FQNNGV. V gave up 1 base and J gave up 0 bases, with 7 bases separating them. The CDR3 sequence: CASSLASDSNQPQHF. DNA of the CDR3: TGTGCCAGCAGCTTAGCATCAGATAGCAATCAGCCCCAGCATTTT.

V gene TRBV5-8 combines with J gene TRBJ2-7; 7 bases align to TRBD1. Looked up from germline, CDR1 is SGHTS and CDR2 is YDEGEE. Losses at the gene ends were 6 bases for V and 11 bases for J; bases not matched to a gene: 14. This CDR3 is 13 amino acids long. The CDR3 DNA sequence: TGTGCCAGCATGCTACCCTCTGGACAGGCTAAGTACGTC. It is translated as CASMLPSGQAKYV.

Here the CDR3 DNA reads TGTGCCAGTAGTTGGCGGGGGTCTTCCACAGATACGCAGTATTTT. Its protein is CASSWRGSSTDTQYF. V is TRBV19 and J is TRBJ2-3; TRBD2 matches 7 bases. The V and J ends lost 5 bases and 2 bases, in that order; junction bases with no gene match: 7. CDR1 is LNHDA and CDR2 is SQIVND in the germline V gene (reference sequence). The CDR3 length is 15 residues.

V is TRBV19 and J is TRBJ1-6, with TRBD1 matching 7 bases. Germline lookup yields CDR1 LNHDA and CDR2 SQIVND (reference sequence). The CDR3 covers 13 residues. Trimming cost V 9 bases and J 9 bases; bases outside gene matches: 8. The CDR3 region is CASAPGQTSPLHF. CDR3 nucleotide sequence: TGTGCCAGCGCCCCGGGACAGACTTCACCCCTCCACTTT.

The CDR3 coding sequence is TGTGCCAGCAATGGGCAGAACTATGGCTACACCTTC. Translating gives CASNGQNYGYTF. The J gene is TRBJ1-2, the V gene TRBV28, with unresolved D. From germline, CDR1 is MDHEN and CDR2 SYDVKM. The CDR3 contains 12 residues. V lost 7 bases to trimming and J lost 2 bases, with 8 bases between them.